Below, 19 T cell receptor beta chains from the same sample are listed, as sequenced in a study of T cells after yellow fever vaccination. TCRdb fed the 5' RACE reads into MiXCR, producing one record per CDR3 protein. The sample yields approximately 340,000 distinct CDR3 sequences, 8.7% seen once. The source was PBMCs, collected on the day of the first yellow fever vaccination. The receptors stem from a man between 18 and 35 years old who received the YFV17D yellow fever vaccine.

The J gene is TRBJ2-3, the V gene TRBV23-1; the D gene is possibly TRBD1 (6 bases). TRBV23-1 is identified as an open reading frame with a role that is uncertain. There are 15 residues in the CDR3. Between the trimmed V and J ends, which lost 7 bases and 3 bases, there was a span of 17 bases. As DNA, the CDR3 is TGCGCCAGCACCGTCCCAGGGGCAGATACAGATACGCAGTATTTT. As protein: CASTVPGADTDTQYF.

The V and J genes are TRBV7-7 and TRBJ2-5, with D unresolved. Trimming pared 5 bases from V and 1 base from J, leaving 5 bases between. The CDR3 contains 12 residues. From germline, CDR1 is SSHAT and CDR2 FNYEAQ (reference sequence). CDR3 residues: CASSSLQETQYF. The DNA for the CDR3 is TGTGCCAGCAGCAGCCTCCAAGAGACCCAGTACTTC.

The V and J genes are TRBV12-3 or TRBV12-4 and TRBJ1-6, with 7 bases that match TRBD1. This CDR3 spans 17 amino acids. Trimming took 2 bases from V and 0 from J; bases not matched to a gene: 4. CDR3 residues: CASSLSAGGSYNSPLHF. The CDR3 nucleotides are TGTGCCAGCAGTTTATCGGCAGGGGGCTCCTATAATTCACCCCTCCACTTT.

The chain recombines TRBV5-1 with TRBJ2-7, with TRBD2 identical over 8 bases. V was clipped by 7 bases and J by 2 bases; unmatched bases: 11. The germline V gene encodes CDR1 SGHRS and CDR2 YFSETQ. This CDR3 region has 15 residues. The CDR3 coding sequence is TGCGCCAGCCGAGAGTTAGCGGGGATCGCCTACGAGCAGTACTTC. Its protein product is CASRELAGIAYEQYF.

V is TRBV19 and J is TRBJ2-7; 14 nucleotides line up with TRBD2. The CDR3 contains 17 residues. Germline CDR1 and CDR2: LNHDA and SQIVND (reference sequence). The junction had 6 bases not matched to a gene; V was cut back by 5 bases and J by 0 bases. CDR3 sequence: CASSPTGTSGGSYEQYF. CDR3 DNA: TGTGCCAGTAGTCCAACCGGGACTAGCGGGGGCTCCTACGAGCAGTACTTC.

This clonotype was observed a few times. The V and J genes are TRBV4-1 and TRBJ1-5, with a possible D match to TRBD1 (5 bases). This CDR3 has 14 residues. V shed 0 bases and J shed 7 bases, with 10 bases lying between them. The germline gives CDR1 MGHRA, CDR2 YSYEKL. DNA of the CDR3: TGCGCCAGCAGCCAAGAGGCAGGGAGGCAGCCCCAGCATTTT. Translating it yields CASSQEAGRQPQHF.

The sample holds a few counts of this clonotype. The chain combines TRBV20-1 with TRBJ2-6; D remains ambiguous. Per the germline V gene, CDR1 is DFQATT and CDR2 is SNEGSKA (reference sequence). Trimming took off 6 bases at V and 1 base at J, with 7 bases between the two ends. CDR3 length: 13 amino acids. The CDR3 DNA follows: TGCAGTGCCCCCCTGTCTGGGGCCAACGTCCTGACTTTC. Protein sequence: CSAPLSGANVLTF.

Ten or more counts support this clonotype. The chain joins TRBV7-2 to TRBJ1-6, with 8 nucleotides matching TRBD1. Looked up from germline, CDR1 is SGHTA and CDR2 is FQGNSA. The J segment lost 10 bases and the V segment lost 7 bases, leaving 6 bases of the junction unmatched. The CDR3 sequence is 13 residues long. In DNA form, the CDR3 reads TGTGCCAGCAACGGGGACAGGCGGTCACCCCTCCACTTT. Encoded protein: CASNGDRRSPLHF.

The CDR3: CASSSSRDTNQPQHF. CDR3 in DNA: TGTGCCAGCAGCTCATCCCGGGACACCAATCAGCCCCAGCATTTT. The chain employs TRBV7-9 and TRBJ1-5; D is perhaps TRBD1 (6 bases). The V and J ends lost 4 bases and 3 bases respectively, with 13 bases between them. Germline-derived CDR1 and CDR2 are SEHNR and FQNEAQ (reference sequence). The CDR3 length is 15 residues.

The chain employs TRBV4-1 and TRBJ1-2; D might be TRBD1 (6 bases). Germline CDR1 is MGHRA and CDR2 is YSYEKL. V shed 0 bases and J shed 0 bases, with 14 bases lying between them. The CDR3 sequence is 17 residues long. The CDR3 protein is CASSQDSGQHTNYGYTF. The CDR3 nucleotides are TGCGCCAGCAGCCAAGATAGCGGACAGCACACTAACTATGGCTACACCTTC.

This clonotype was counted a few times. This chain links TRBV4-3 with TRBJ2-1; D unclear. Per the germline V gene, CDR1 is LGHNA and CDR2 is YSLEER. The V gene lost 1 base and the J gene lost 6 bases, with 10 bases spanning the gap. The CDR3 runs to 14 residues. This CDR3 reads CASSQVRESNEQFF. The CDR3 DNA follows: TGCGCCAGCAGCCAAGTAAGGGAATCCAATGAGCAGTTCTTC.

This clonotype was seen ten or more times. CDR3 in DNA: TGTGCCAGCAGCCTGACAGCGGGGGGGGAAGAAGAGACCCAGTACTTC. Its translation is CASSLTAGGEEETQYF. The rearrangement links TRBV5-4 to TRBJ2-5; 10 bases agree with TRBD2. Germline V gene data show CDR1 as SGHNT and CDR2 as YYREEE (reference sequence). V was clipped by 4 bases and J by 3 bases; unmatched bases: 9. The CDR3 sequence is 16 residues long.

This chain uses TRBV27 with TRBJ2-6, with TRBD1 matching over 8 bases. The CDR3 is made up of 18 amino acids. With 5 bases clipped from V and 2 bases from J, the junction kept 11 bases outside the gene matches. Germline V lookup: CDR1 MNHEY, CDR2 SMNVEV (reference sequence). The CDR3 sequence: CASSRQVQTGAGANVLTF. CDR3 bases: TGTGCCAGCAGTCGCCAGGTCCAGACAGGGGCTGGGGCCAACGTCCTGACTTTC.

The chain is built from TRBV30 and TRBJ2-7, with D perhaps matching TRBD1 or TRBD2 (5 bases each). Trimming cost V 1 base and J 0 bases, with 10 bases left between them. The germline gives CDR1 GTSNPN, CDR2 SVGIG (reference sequence). There are 14 residues in the CDR3. CDR3 DNA sequence: TGTGCCTGGAGTGGGGCAGGGAGCTCCTACGAGCAGTACTTC. Translating it yields CAWSGAGSSYEQYF.

This clonotype was seen a few times. V is TRBV20-1 and J is TRBJ2-5; TRBD1 matches 8 bases. The CDR3 totals 13 residues. With 6 bases clipped from V and 1 base from J, the junction kept 4 bases outside the gene matches. Germline V gives CDR1 DFQATT, CDR2 SNEGSKA (reference sequence). The CDR3 coding sequence is TGCAGTGCCGAGACAGGGGCCCAAGAGACCCAGTACTTC. It specifies CSAETGAQETQYF.

The chain employs TRBV9 and TRBJ2-2, with D uncertain. The V and J ends lost 3 bases and 7 bases respectively, with 10 bases between them. Germline V lookup: CDR1 SGDLS, CDR2 YYNGEE. The CDR3 spans 13 residues. This CDR3 is CASSDGVGGELFF. In DNA, the CDR3 is TGTGCCAGCAGCGATGGGGTTGGCGGGGAGCTGTTTTTT.

The chain employs TRBV11-1 and TRBJ2-7; TRBD1 might be the D (7 bases). This CDR3 is built from 18 residues. V dropped 7 bases and J dropped 4 bases, with 29 bases sitting between them. The germline V gene encodes CDR1 SGHAT and CDR2 FQDESV (reference sequence). The CDR3 DNA is TGTGCCAGCACCCAAATCCTGGAGGGAGGACAGGCAGCTTACGAGCAGTACTTC. Protein: CASTQILEGGQAAYEQYF.

The chain is built from TRBV6-1 and TRBJ1-5; weak D call: TRBD1 (5 bases). Looked up from germline, CDR1 is MNHNS and CDR2 is SASEGT. V shed 11 bases and J shed 4 bases, with 15 bases lying between them. The CDR3 has 13 residues. In DNA form, the CDR3 reads TGTGCCGCCTGGCAGGGTAAAAATCAGCCCCAGCATTTT. Residues: CAAWQGKNQPQHF.

This clonotype is a singleton in its sample. The chain couples TRBV18 to TRBJ2-6, with 9 bases fitting TRBD1. Unmatched junction bases numbered 1, after V lost 3 bases and J lost 1 base. This CDR3 contains 16 residues. Per the germline V gene, CDR1 is KGHSH and CDR2 is LQKENI. The CDR3 is CASSPDRGSGANVLTF. The CDR3 nucleotides are TGTGCCAGCTCACCGGACAGGGGTTCTGGGGCCAACGTCCTGACTTTC.